This paragraph reports one T cell receptor beta chain. Other nucleotide sequences from this sample produce the same CDR3. These data originate in a study of PD-L1 blockade in urothelial cancer. Turning to the study itself: Once treatment had started, blood was analyzed at 3 weeks (second dose) and again at 6 weeks. Blood gave a median about 150,000 T cells.

Time point here: pretreatment peripheral blood. Synthetic TCR analog templates were added to each PCR reaction. TCRdb keeps only in-frame clones here, not all; method: immunoSEQ multiplex PCR. The sample carries tens of thousands of clones, roughly nine tenths recorded once. The germline V gene has CDR1 SGHRS and CDR2 YFSETQ. CDR3 length equals 12 residues. V was pared by 0 bases and J by 5 bases, with 5 bases between. The sample here was PBMCs, taken around atezolizumab (anti-PD-L1) treatment. The chain employs TRBV5-1 and TRBJ2-5; weak D call: TRBD1 (5 bases). The TCR comes from a man aged 70 or older with urothelial cancer. The CDR3 sequence: CASSLAGETQYF. CDR3 sequence (DNA): TGCGCCAGCAGCTTGGCAGGGGAGACCCAGTACTTC. The full variable domain, its missing parts supplied by reference TRBV5-1 and TRBJ2-5, is KAGVTQTPRYLIKTRGQQVTLSCSPISGHRSVSWYQQTPGQGLQFLFEYFSETQRNKGNFPGRFSGRQFSNSRSEMNVSTLELGDSALYLCASSLAGETQYFGPGTRLLVL.